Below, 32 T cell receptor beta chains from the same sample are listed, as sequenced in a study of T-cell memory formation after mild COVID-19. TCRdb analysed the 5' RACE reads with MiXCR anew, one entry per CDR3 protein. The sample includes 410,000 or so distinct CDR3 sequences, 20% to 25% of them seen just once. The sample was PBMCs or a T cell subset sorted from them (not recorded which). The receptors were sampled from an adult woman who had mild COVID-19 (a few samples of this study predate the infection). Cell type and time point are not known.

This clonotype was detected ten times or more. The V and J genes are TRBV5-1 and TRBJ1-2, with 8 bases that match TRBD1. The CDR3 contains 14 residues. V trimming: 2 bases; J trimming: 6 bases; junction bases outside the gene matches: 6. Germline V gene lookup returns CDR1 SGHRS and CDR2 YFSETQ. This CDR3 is CASSFADRADGYTF. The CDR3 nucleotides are TGCGCCAGCAGCTTTGCGGACAGGGCGGATGGCTACACCTTC.

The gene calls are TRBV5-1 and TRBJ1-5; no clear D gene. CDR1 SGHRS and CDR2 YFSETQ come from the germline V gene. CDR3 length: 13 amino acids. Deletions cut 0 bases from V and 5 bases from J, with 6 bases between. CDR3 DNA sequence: TGCGCCAGCAGCTTGGATATTGATCAGCCCCAGCATTTT. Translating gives CASSLDIDQPQHF.

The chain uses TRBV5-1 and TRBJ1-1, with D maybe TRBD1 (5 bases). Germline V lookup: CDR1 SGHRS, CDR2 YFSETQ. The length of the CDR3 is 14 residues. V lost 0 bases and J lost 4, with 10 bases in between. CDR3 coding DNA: TGCGCCAGCAGCTTGGACGGCGGGGCCACTGAAGCTTTCTTT. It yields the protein CASSLDGGATEAFF.

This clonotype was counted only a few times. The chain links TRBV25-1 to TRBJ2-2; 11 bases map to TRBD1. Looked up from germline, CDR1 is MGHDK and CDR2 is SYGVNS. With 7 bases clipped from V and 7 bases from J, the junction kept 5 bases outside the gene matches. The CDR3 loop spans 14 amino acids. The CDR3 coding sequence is TGTGCCAGCATAGGACAGGGGGCTGTCGGGGAGCTGTTTTTT. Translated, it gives CASIGQGAVGELFF.

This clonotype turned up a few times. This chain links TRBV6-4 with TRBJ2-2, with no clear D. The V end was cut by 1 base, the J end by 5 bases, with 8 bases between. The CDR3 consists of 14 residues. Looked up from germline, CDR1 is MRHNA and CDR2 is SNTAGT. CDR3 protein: CASSDYKGTGELFF. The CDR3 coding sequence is TGTGCCAGCAGTGACTATAAGGGAACCGGGGAGCTGTTTTTT.

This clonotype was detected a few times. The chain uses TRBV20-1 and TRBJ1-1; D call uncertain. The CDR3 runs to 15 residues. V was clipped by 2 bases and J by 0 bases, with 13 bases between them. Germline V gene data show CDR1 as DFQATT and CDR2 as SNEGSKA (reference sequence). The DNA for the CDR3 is TGCAGTGCTAGATTAAGGCTGGGGATGAACACTGAAGCTTTCTTT. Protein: CSARLRLGMNTEAFF.

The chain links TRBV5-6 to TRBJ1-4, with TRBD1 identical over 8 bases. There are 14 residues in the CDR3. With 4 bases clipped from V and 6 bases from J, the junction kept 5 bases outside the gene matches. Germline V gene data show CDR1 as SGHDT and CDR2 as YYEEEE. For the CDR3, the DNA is TGTGCCAGCAGCACGGGACAGGTGGATGAAAAACTGTTTTTT. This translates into CASSTGQVDEKLFF. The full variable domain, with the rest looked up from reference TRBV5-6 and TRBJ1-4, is DAGVTQSPTHLIKTRGQQVTLRCSPKSGHDTVSWYQQALGQGPQFIFQYYEEEERQRGNFPDRFSGHQFPNYSSELNVNALLLGDSALYLCASSTGQVDEKLFFGSGTQLSVL.

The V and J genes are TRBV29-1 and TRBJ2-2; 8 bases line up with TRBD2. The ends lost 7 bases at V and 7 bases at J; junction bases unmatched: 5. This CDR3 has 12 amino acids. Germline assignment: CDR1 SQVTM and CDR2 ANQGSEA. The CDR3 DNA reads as TGCAGCGCGGGACTAGATATCGGGGAGCTGTTTTTT. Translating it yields CSAGLDIGELFF.

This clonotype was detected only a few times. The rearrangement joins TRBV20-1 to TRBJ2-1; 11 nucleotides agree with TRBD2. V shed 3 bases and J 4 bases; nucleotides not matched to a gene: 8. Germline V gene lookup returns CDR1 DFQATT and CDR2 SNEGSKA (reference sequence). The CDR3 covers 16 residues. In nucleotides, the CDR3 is TGCAGTGCTAGGGCCCCTAGCGGGGGGAGGTACAATGAGCAGTTCTTC. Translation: CSARAPSGGRYNEQFF.

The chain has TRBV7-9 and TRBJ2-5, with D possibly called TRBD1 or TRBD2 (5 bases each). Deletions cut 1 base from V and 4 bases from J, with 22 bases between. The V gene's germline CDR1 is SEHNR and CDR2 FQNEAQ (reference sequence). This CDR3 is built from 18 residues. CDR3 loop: CASSLEGRPGIEGETQYF. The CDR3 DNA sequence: TGTGCCAGCAGCTTAGAGGGACGGCCAGGGATTGAGGGAGAGACCCAGTACTTC.

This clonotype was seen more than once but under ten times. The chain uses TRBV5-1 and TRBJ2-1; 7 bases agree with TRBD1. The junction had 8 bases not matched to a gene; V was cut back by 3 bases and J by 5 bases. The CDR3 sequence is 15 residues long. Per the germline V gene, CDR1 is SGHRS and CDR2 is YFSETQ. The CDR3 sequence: CASSSGTALNNEQFF. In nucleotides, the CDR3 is TGCGCCAGCAGCTCCGGGACAGCGTTAAACAATGAGCAGTTCTTC.

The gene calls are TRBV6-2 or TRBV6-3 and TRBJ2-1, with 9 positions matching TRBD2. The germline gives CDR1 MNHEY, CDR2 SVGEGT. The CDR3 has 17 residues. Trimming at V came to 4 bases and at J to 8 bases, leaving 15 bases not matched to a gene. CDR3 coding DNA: TGTGCCAGCAGTTTCCTCGGCGGGAGGGCCCCCTTCTATGAGCAGTTCTTC. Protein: CASSFLGGRAPFYEQFF.

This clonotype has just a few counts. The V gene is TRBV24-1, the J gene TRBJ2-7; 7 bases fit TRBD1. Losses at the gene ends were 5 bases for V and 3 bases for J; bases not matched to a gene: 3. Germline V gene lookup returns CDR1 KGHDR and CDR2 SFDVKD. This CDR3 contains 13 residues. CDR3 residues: CATSGGTVYEQYF. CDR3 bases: TGTGCCACCAGTGGTGGGACAGTCTACGAGCAGTACTTC.

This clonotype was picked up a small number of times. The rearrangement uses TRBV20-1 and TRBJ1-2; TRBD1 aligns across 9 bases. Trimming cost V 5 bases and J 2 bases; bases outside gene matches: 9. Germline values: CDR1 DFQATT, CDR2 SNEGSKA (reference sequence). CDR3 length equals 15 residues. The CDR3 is CSAYLGGQGNYGYTF. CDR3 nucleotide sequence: TGCAGTGCTTATCTGGGGGGACAGGGCAACTATGGCTACACCTTC.

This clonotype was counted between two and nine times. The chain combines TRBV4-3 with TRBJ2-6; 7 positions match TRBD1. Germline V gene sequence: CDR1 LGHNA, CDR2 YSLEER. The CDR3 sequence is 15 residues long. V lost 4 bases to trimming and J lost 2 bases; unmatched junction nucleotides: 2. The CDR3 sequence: CASSRQGAGANVLTF. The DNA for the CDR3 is TGCGCCAGCAGCCGGCAGGGGGCTGGGGCCAACGTCCTGACTTTC.

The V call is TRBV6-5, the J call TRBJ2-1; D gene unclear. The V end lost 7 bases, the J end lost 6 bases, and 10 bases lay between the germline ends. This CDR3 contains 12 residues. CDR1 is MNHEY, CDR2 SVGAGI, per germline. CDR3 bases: TGTGCCAGCAAACCCGGCGGCAATGAGCAGTTCTTC. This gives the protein CASKPGGNEQFF.

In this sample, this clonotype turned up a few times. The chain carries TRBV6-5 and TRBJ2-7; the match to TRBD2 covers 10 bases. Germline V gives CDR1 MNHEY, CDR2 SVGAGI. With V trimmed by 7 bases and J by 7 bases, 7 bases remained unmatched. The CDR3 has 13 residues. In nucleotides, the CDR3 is TGTGCCAGCAAAACTAGCGGGGCCCTGGAGCAGTACTTC. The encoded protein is CASKTSGALEQYF.

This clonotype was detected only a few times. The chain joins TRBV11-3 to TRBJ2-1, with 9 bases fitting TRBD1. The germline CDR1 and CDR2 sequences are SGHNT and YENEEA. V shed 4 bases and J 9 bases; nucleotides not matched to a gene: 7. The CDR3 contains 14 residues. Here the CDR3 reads CASSSRTGVSEQFF. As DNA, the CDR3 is TGTGCCAGCAGCTCACGGACAGGGGTGAGTGAGCAGTTCTTC.

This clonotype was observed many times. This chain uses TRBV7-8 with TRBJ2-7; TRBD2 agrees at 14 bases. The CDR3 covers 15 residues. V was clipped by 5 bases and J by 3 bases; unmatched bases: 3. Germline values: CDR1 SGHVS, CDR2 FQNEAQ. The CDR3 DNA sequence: TGTGCCAGCAGCGAGACTAGCGGGAGGGGCTACGAGCAGTACTTC. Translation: CASSETSGRGYEQYF.

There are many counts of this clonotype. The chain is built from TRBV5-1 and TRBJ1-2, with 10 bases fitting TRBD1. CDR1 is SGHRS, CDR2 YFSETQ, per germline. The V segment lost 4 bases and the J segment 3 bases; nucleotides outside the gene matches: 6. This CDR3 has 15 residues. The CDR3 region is CASSDGQGDYYGYTF. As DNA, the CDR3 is TGCGCCAGCAGCGATGGACAGGGGGACTACTATGGCTACACCTTC. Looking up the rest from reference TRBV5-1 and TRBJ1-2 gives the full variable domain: KAGVTQTPRYLIKTRGQQVTLSCSPISGHRSVSWYQQTPGQGLQFLFEYFSETQRNKGNFPGRFSGRQFSNSRSEMNVSTLELGDSALYLCASSDGQGDYYGYTFGSGTRLTVV.

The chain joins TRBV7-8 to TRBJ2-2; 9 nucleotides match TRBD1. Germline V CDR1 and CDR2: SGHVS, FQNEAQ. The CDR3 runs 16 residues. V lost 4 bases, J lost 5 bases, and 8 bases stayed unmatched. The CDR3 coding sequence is TGTGCCAGCAGCTCACAAGGACAGGGGTATACCGGGGAGCTGTTTTTT. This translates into CASSSQGQGYTGELFF.

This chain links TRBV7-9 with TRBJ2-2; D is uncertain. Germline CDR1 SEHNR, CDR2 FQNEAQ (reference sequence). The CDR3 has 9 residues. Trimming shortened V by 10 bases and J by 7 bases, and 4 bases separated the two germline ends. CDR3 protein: CATDGELFF. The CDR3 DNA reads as TGTGCCACCGACGGGGAGCTGTTTTTT. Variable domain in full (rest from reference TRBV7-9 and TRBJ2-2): DTGVSQNPRHKITKRGQNVTFRCDPISEHNRLYWYRQTLGQGPEFLTYFQNEAQLEKSRLLSDRFSAERPKGSFSTLEIQRTEQGDSAMYLCATDGELFFGEGSRLTVL.

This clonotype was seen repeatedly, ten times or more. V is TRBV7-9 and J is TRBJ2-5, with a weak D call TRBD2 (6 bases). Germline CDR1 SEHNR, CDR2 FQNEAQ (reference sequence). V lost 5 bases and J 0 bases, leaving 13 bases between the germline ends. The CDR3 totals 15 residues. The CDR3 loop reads CASSVSGVYQETQYF. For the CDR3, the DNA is TGTGCCAGCAGCGTTAGCGGAGTCTACCAAGAGACCCAGTACTTC.

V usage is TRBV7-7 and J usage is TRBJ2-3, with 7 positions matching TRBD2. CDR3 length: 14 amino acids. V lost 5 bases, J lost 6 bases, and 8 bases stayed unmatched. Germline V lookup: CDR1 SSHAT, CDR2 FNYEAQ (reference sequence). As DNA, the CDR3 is TGTGCCAGCAGCCCCAGCGGGGCCCGGGATACGCAGTATTTT. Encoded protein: CASSPSGARDTQYF.

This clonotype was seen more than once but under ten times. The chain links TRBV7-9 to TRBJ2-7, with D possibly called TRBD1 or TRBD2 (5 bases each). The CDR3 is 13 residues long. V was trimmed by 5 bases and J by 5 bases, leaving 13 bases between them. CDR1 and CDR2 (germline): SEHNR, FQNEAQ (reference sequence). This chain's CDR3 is CASSPPGTHEQYF. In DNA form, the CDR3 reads TGTGCCAGCAGCCCCCCGGGGACCCACGAGCAGTACTTC.

CDR3 sequence (DNA): TGTGCCAGCAGGTTGGGTAGGGCCGACACCGGGGAGCTGTTTTTT. It codes for CASRLGRADTGELFF. The V gene is TRBV6-2 or TRBV6-3, the J gene TRBJ2-2, with D unclear. In germline, CDR1 is MNHEY, CDR2 SVGEGT. Trimming removed 6 bases from V and 3 bases from J, with 14 bases in between. The CDR3 consists of 15 residues.

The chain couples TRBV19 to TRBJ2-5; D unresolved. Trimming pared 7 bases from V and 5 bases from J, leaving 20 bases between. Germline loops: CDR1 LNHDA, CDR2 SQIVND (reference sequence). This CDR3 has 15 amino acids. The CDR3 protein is CASTPVLSPRETQYF. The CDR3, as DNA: TGTGCCAGTACCCCTGTTCTTAGTCCTCGGGAGACCCAGTACTTC.

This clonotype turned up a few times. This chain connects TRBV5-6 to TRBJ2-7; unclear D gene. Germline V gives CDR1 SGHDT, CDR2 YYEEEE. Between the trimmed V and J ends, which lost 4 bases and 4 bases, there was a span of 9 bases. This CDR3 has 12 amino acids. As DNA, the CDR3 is TGTGCCAGCAGCACCCGGTGGTACGAGCAGTACTTC. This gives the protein CASSTRWYEQYF.

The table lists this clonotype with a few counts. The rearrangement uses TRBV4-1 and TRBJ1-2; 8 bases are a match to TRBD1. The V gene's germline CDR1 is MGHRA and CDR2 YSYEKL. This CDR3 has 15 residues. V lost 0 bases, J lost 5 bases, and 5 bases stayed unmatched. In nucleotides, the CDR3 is TGCGCCAGCAGCCAAGAGAGGCAGGGGGCGTATGGCTACACCTTC. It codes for CASSQERQGAYGYTF.

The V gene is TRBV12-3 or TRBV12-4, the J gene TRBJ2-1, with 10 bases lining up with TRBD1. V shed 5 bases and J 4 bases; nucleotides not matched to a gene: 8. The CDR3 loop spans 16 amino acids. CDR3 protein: CASSRQGAIPYNEQFF. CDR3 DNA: TGTGCCAGCAGTCGACAGGGGGCCATACCTTACAATGAGCAGTTCTTC.

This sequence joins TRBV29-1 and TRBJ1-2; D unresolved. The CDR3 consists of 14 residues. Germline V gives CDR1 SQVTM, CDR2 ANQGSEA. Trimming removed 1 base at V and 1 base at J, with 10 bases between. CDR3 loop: CSVEVAYLNYGYTF. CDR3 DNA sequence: TGCAGCGTTGAAGTGGCATATCTTAACTATGGCTACACCTTC.

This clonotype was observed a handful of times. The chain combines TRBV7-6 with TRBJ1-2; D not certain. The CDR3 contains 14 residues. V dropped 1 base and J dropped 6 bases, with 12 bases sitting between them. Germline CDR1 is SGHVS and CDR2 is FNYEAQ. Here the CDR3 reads CASSLDHGGNGYTF. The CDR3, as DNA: TGTGCCAGCAGCTTAGATCACGGAGGGAATGGCTACACCTTC.